The rows below give T cell receptor beta chains drawn from one sample of a study of cytomegalovirus exposure and HLA in healthy donors. Only in-frame clones appear in the TCRdb table, and some are missing; sequencing was by immunoSEQ multiplex PCR. The table has approximately 170,000 clones, almost 75% seen once. The source material was PBMCs. Receptors originate from a woman aged 18-29 years in good health and CMV-seropositive. CDR3s leave out the opening cysteine and the closing phenylalanine or tryptophan. The order of the fields is V gene, J gene, CDR3 protein.

V: TRBV2; J: TRBJ2-6; CDR3: ASSEGQGAGANVLT
V: TRBV7-2; J: TRBJ1-5; CDR3: ASSPSRVSGQPQH
V: TRBV4-2; J: TRBJ2-2; CDR3: ASSLWDRDDRTGELF
V: TRBV9; J: TRBJ1-2; CDR3: ASSSPGGGGNYGYT
V: TRBV27; J: TRBJ2-7; CDR3: ASSSSFAYEQY
V: TRBV6-1; J: TRBJ1-2; CDR3: ASGTGEVGYT
V: TRBV27; J: TRBJ2-3; CDR3: ASRLQGGTDTQY
V: TRBV19; J: TRBJ2-7; CDR3: ASSSYGTYERY
V: TRBV6-5; J: TRBJ2-1; CDR3: ASSSQGAGYNEQF
V: TRBV6-1; J: TRBJ2-7; CDR3: ASSESVTATYEQY
V: TRBV6-4; J: TRBJ1-1; CDR3: ASSVTENTEAF
V: TRBV27; J: TRBJ2-1; CDR3: ASSSLSYNEQF
V: TRBV5-1; J: TRBJ2-3; CDR3: ASSMSLAGGSTDTQY
V: TRBV28; J: TRBJ1-2; CDR3: ASSSTGNPNYGYT
V: TRBV6-5; J: TRBJ2-7; CDR3: ASSYQGDYYEQY
V: TRBV9; J: TRBJ2-2; CDR3: ASSADYTGELF
V: TRBV4-3; J: TRBJ1-1; CDR3: ASSQDRGPNTEAF
V: TRBV5-4; J: TRBJ2-1; CDR3: ASSDRTGENEQF
V: TRBV7-9; J: TRBJ2-1; CDR3: SSSFASGGFSYNEQF
V: TRBV2; J: TRBJ1-3; CDR3: ASSPAGRTYSGNTIY
V: TRBV30; J: TRBJ1-4; CDR3: AWTTGGANFGEKLF
V: TRBV5-5; J: TRBJ2-7; CDR3: ASSSQGSSYEQY